A selection of T cell receptor beta chains follows, all from one sample in a study of blood T cell repertoires in COVID-19. This table comes from immunoSEQ multiplex PCR, and its TCRdb copy is limited to in-frame clones, with some not included. The data contain some 180,000 clones, around 90% of them seen just once; the ten biggest clones take up around 5.8%. Input material: peripheral blood. The receptors were sampled from a man aged 40-49 years with active or convalescent COVID-19. Each CDR3 is given with its conserved first and last residue. A D gene is named only where the DNA matches it firmly. Clone size is shown for a subset of rows, as once, few, many or a class of expanded clone.

j_gene	abundance	d_gene	v_gene	CDR3nt	CDR3aa
TRBJ2-1	NA	NA	TRBV11-3	TGTGCCAGCAGCTTAGACGATAGTGAGCAGTTCTTC	CASSLDDSEQFF
TRBJ2-1	NA	NA	TRBV7-8	TGTGCCAGCAGCGTACGGGACATCGTCTACAATGAGCAGTTCTTC	CASSVRDIVYNEQFF
TRBJ1-1	NA	NA	TRBV30	TGTGCCTGGAGTGTCGTCAGACCAGGGGACACTGAAGCTTTCTTT	CAWSVVRPGDTEAFF
TRBJ2-7	NA	TRBD2	TRBV6-6	TGTGCCAGCAGTTACCTAACGGGACTATCCTACGAGCAGTACTTC	CASSYLTGLSYEQYF
TRBJ2-1	NA	TRBD2	TRBV27	TGTGCCAGCAGTTCGGTACTAGCGTTATCTGAGCAGTTCTTC	CASSSVLALSEQFF
TRBJ2-1	once	TRBD2	TRBV7-2	TGTGCCAGCAGCGTTAGCGGGATCTCCTACAATGAGCAGTTCTTC	CASSVSGISYNEQFF
TRBJ1-1	NA	NA	TRBV5-6	TGTGCCAGCAGCTTCCGGTCCCGTGAAGCTTTCTTT	CASSFRSREAFF
TRBJ1-1	NA	NA	TRBV19	TGTGCCAGTATTTCAGAAATACCCACTGAAGCTTTCTTT	CASISEIPTEAFF
TRBJ1-4	NA	TRBD1	TRBV6-5	TGTGCCGGAGGGGGCCAGCCCTTCCCGGGTGAAAAACTGTTTTTT	CAGGGQPFPGEKLFF
TRBJ1-1	NA	TRBD1	TRBV7-9	TGTGCCAGCAGCTTAGCGTCAGGGGGCTTTCCGGGCACTGAAGCTTTCTTT	CASSLASGGFPGTEAFF
TRBJ1-2	NA	NA	TRBV1	TGCACCAGCAGCCCACCCACCGGGACAGGGGGAGGCTATGGCTACACCTTC	CTSSPPTGTGGGYGYTF
TRBJ1-4	NA	NA	TRBV5-4	TGTGCCAGCAGCTTGAAAAAGGCGAGCAGGACTAATGAAAAACTGTTTTTT	CASSLKKASRTNEKLFF
TRBJ1-1	few	NA	TRBV14	TGTGCCAGCAGCCAAGGAGCTGGGGCGAACACTGAAGCTTTCTTT	CASSQGAGANTEAFF
TRBJ1-5	NA	TRBD1	TRBV6-5	TGTGCCAGCAGTTTTGACAGGGGGCATCAGCCCCAGCATTTT	CASSFDRGHQPQHF
TRBJ1-5	NA	TRBD1	TRBV6-1	TGTGCCAGCAGTGAAGCGATCCAGGGGGGTCAGCCCCAGCATTTT	CASSEAIQGGQPQHF
TRBJ2-5	NA	NA	TRBV7-3	TGTGCCAGCAGCTTAGGCGGCCAGGGAAGCCAGTACTTC	CASSLGGQGSQYF
TRBJ2-5	NA	NA	TRBV5-1	TGCGCCAGCAGCTCTCGACAAGGGGTAATACAAGAGACCCAGTACTTC	CASSSRQGVIQETQYF
TRBJ2-3	NA	TRBD2	TRBV6-9	TGTGCCAGCAGCTATAGCGGGAGTAGCACAGATACGCAGTATTTT	CASSYSGSSTDTQYF
TRBJ1-4	NA	TRBD1	TRBV5-1	TGCGCCAGCAGCTTGTCGGGGACAGGGAATGAAAAACTGTTTTTT	CASSLSGTGNEKLFF
TRBJ1-2	NA	TRBD1	TRBV27	TGTGCCAGCAGTAGGGGGCTGTTGGATGGCTACACCTTC	CASSRGLLDGYTF
TRBJ1-1	once	TRBD1	TRBV4-2	TGTGCCAGCAGCCAAGTGGACAGGGAATCAACTGAAGCTTTCTTT	CASSQVDRESTEAFF
TRBJ2-7	NA	TRBD1	TRBV11-2	TGTGCCAGCAGCTTAGGATGGGACAGGGCGTGGGAGCAGTACTTC	CASSLGWDRAWEQYF
TRBJ1-1	NA	NA	TRBV19	TGTGCCACCTCCGCCCGGGGAAGGGGGACTGAAGCTTTCTTT	CATSARGRGTEAFF
TRBJ1-3	NA	NA	TRBV19	TGTGCCACCGTACAATCCTTGCCCTCTGGAAACACCATATATTTT	CATVQSLPSGNTIYF
TRBJ1-5	NA	TRBD1	TRBV30	TGTGCCTGGAGTGTGGTACAGGGGCTAAATCAGCCCCAGCATTTT	CAWSVVQGLNQPQHF
TRBJ1-3	NA	NA	TRBV2	TGTGCCAGCACTGAAGGACAGAGTGCAGGAAACACCATATATTTT	CASTEGQSAGNTIYF
TRBJ2-7	NA	NA	TRBV2	TGTGCCAGCAGTGAAGTTAGCGCCAGGAAGTACGAGCAGTACTTC	CASSEVSARKYEQYF
TRBJ1-2	NA	NA	TRBV14	TGTGCCAGCAGCCAAACACGAGCGGGGGATGGCTACACCTTC	CASSQTRAGDGYTF
TRBJ1-4	NA	NA	TRBV28	TGTGCCAGCACGTCAACTAATGAAAAACTGTTTTTT	CASTSTNEKLFF
TRBJ1-5	NA	TRBD1	TRBV6-5	TGTGCCAGCAGTCGACAGGGAGGCCACCCCCAGCATTTT	CASSRQGGHPQHF